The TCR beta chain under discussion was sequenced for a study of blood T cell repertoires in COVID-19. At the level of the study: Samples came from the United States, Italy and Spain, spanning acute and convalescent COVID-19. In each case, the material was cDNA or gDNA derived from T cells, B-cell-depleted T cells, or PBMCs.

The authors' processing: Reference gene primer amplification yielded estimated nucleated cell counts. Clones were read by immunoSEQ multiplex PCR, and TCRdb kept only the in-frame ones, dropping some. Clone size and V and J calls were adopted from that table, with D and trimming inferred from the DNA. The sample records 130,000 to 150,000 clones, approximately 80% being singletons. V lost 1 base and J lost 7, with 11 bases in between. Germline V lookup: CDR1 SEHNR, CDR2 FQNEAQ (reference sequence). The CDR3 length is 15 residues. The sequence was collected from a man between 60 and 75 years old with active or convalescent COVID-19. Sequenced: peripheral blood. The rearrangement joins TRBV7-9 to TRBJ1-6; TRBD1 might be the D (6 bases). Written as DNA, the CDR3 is TGTGCCAGCAGCTTAGTTGCAGGGGCAAATTCACCCCTCCACTTT. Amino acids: CASSLVAGANSPLHF. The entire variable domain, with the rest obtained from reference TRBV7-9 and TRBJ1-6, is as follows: DTGVSQNPRHKITKRGQNVTFRCDPISEHNRLYWYRQTLGQGPEFLTYFQNEAQLEKSRLLSDRFSAERPKGSFSTLEIQRTEQGDSAMYLCASSLVAGANSPLHFGNGTRLTVT.